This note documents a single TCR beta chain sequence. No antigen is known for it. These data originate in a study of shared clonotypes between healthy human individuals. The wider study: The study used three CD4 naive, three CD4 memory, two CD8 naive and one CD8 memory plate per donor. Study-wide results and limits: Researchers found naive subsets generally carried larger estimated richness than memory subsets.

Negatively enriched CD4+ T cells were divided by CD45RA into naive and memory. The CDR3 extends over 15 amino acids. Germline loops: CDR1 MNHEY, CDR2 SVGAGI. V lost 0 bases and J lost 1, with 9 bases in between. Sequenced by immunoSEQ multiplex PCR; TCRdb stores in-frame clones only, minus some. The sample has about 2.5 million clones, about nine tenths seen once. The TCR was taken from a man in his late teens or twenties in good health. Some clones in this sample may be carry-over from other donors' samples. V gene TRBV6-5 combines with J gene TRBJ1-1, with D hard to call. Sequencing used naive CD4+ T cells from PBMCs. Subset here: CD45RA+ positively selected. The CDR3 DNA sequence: TGTGCCAGCAGTTACTCGCGGGAGGGGAACACTGAAGCTTTCTTT. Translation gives CASSYSREGNTEAFF.